In this sample, the clone carrying this TCR beta chain turned up a few times. Its target is unknown. The PCR employed 60 Vbeta primers together with 13 Jbeta primers. Authors' methods: A later analysis tallied some 80 million unique TCR beta chains, about 12 million of them shared. The method was immunoSEQ multiplex PCR; TCRdb's version includes in-frame clones alone and lacks a portion of them. V and J calls and clone size are copied from that table; D and trimming were computed from the DNA. Among 130,000 or so clones listed, about 81% were seen once. V trimming: 0 bases; J trimming: 5 bases; junction bases outside the gene matches: 5. The CDR3 extends over 15 amino acids. Looked up from germline, CDR1 is SQVTM and CDR2 is ANQGSEA. The data were taken from a study of cytomegalovirus exposure and HLA in healthy donors. Study-level background: Ancestry clustering placed about 80% of under 450 genotyped donors in the Caucasian-associated cluster. Study observations and caveats: Exclusion as indistinguishable affected some V segments, including TRBV6-2 and TRBV6-3.

Sequenced: PBMCs. The chain links TRBV29-1 to TRBJ1-2; 11 bases are a match to TRBD1. The sequence derives from a woman aged 40 to 49 in good health and CMV-seropositive. For the CDR3, the DNA is TGCAGCGTTGAAGATCCGGGACAGGGGGTTTATGGCTACACCTTC. The encoded protein is CSVEDPGQGVYGYTF.